The clone carrying this T cell receptor (beta chain) came up once. Under the authors' procedure: Estimated nucleated cell counts came from reference gene primer amplification. TCRdb's copy holds only in-frame clones and misses some; the assay was immunoSEQ multiplex PCR. The V and J calls and clone size are taken from that table; D and trimming were inferred from the DNA. Of under 400,000 clones in the sample, 85% to 90% were seen once. This sample is part of a study of blood T cell repertoires in COVID-19. The wider study: Donors in the United States, Italy and Spain gave samples during acute or convalescent COVID-19. The analysed material was cDNA or gDNA that came from T cells, B-cell-depleted T cells, or PBMCs.

Germline lookup yields CDR1 DFQATT and CDR2 SNEGSKA (reference sequence). The CDR3 totals 11 residues. V was clipped by 3 bases and J by 10 bases, with 9 bases between them. The clonotype was recovered from a man between 18 and 29 years old with active or convalescent COVID-19. The V and J genes are TRBV20-1 and TRBJ1-4; D call uncertain. What was sequenced was peripheral blood. The DNA of the CDR3 is TGCAGTGCTAGTTCGGGTGGAAAACTGTTTTTT. The encoded protein is CSASSGGKLFF.